What follows are 2 T cell receptor beta chains derived from one specimen sequenced in a study of beta chain features in type 1 diabetes. Overall study findings and caveats: Shortening of TCRB CDR3s, moderate but significant, appeared in all four CD4+ subsets of Type 1 diabetes patients.

The authors reverse transcribed all of the isolated RNA, so sequencing captured expressed TCRB transcripts. Data came from immunoSEQ multiplex PCR; TCRdb stores just in-frame clones and leaves some out. Altogether some 360,000 clones are present, 9.6% being singletons, with the ten largest covering less than 0.65%. No antigen has been identified for these receptors. The sample taken for sequencing was central memory CD4+ T cells from blood. The receptors derive from a man aged 25-45 years with type 1 diabetes.

This clone has a handful of counts. The chain combines TRBV11-1 with TRBJ1-1, with 8 bases aligning to TRBD1. This CDR3 region has 14 residues. V lost 5 bases to trimming and J lost 4 bases; unmatched junction nucleotides: 6. Germline CDR1 is SGHAT and CDR2 is FQDESV (reference sequence). CDR3 sequence: CASSQGQVGTEAFF. CDR3 coding DNA: TGTGCCAGCAGCCAGGGACAGGTTGGCACTGAAGCTTTCTTT. Drawing the rest from reference TRBV11-1 and TRBJ1-1, the complete variable domain is EAEVAQSPRYKITEKSQAVAFWCDPISGHATLYWYRQILGQGPELLVQFQDESVVDDSQLPKDRFSAERLKGVDSTLKIQPAELGDSAMYLCASSQGQVGTEAFFGQGTRLTVV.

This chain connects TRBV2 to TRBJ2-3, with 7 bases that match TRBD2. CDR1 and CDR2 (germline): SNHLY, FYNNEI. The CDR3 extends over 13 amino acids. J gave up 4 bases and V 4 bases, and 2 bases lay outside the gene matches. The CDR3: CASSGGRADTQYF. The CDR3 nucleotides are TGTGCCAGCAGTGGTGGGAGGGCAGATACGCAGTATTTT.